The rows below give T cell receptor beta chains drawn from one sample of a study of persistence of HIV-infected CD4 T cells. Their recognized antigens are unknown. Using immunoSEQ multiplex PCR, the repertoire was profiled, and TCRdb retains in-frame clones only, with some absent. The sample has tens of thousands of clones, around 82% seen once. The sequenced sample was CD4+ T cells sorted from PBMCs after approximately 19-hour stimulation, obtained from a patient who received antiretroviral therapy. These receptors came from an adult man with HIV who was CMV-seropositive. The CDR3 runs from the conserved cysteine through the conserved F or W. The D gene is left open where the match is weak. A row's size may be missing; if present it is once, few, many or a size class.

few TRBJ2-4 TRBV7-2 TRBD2 TGTGCCAGCAGCACTAGCGGGGGGGCTTCTGAAAACATTCAGTACTTC CASSTSGGASENIQYF
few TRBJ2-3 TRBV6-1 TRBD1 TGTGCCAGCAGTGATCGACAGGGTTCAGATACGCAGTATTTT CASSDRQGSDTQYF
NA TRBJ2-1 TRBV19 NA TGTGCCAGTAGTTTTCAGAGGGAGCAGTTCTTC CASSFQREQFF
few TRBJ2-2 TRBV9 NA TGTGCCAGCAGCGTAGTGAGTCAGAACACCGGGGAGCTGTTTTTT CASSVVSQNTGELFF
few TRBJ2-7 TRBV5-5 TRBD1 TGTGCCAGCAGCGACCGACAGGGGGTGAACGTGTACTTC CASSDRQGVNVYF
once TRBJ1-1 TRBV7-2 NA TGTGCCAGCAGCTTAGCCACGGGGGGGTACAGGTCTGAAGCTTTCTTT CASSLATGGYRSEAFF
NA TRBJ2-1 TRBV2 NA TGTGCCAGCAGTCCGGGCGTCCACAATGAGCAGTTCTTC CASSPGVHNEQFF
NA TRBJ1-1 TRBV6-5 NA TGTGCCAGCAGTTACTCACAGGCCCAGAACACTGAAGCTTTCTTT CASSYSQAQNTEAFF
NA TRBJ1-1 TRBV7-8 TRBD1 TGTGCCAGCAGCTCTACAGGGGGTCGGACTGAAGCTTTCTTT CASSSTGGRTEAFF
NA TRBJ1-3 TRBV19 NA TGTGCCAGTAGTATGGAGACCTCTGGAAACACCATATATTTT CASSMETSGNTIYF